This T cell receptor (beta chain) was documented in a study of blood T cells in healthy people across ages. A second roughly 6 to 12 cycle PCR used barcoded and J-beta primers. All cDNA molecules were each tagged by a template-switch adaptor with 12 random nucleotides. Individual samples furnished no less than 2.5 million CDR3-containing paired-end reads apiece. MiXCR was run by TCRdb on the 5' RACE reads, yielding one entry per CDR3 protein. The repertoire includes more than 1.4 million distinct CDR3 sequences, 42% of them detected once, and around 8% sits in the top ten. Per-sample yields of isolated PBMCs were at least 7 million. On this clonotype: No antigen is known for it.

Findings of the study overall: In the absence of known donor CMV status, changes in expanded clonotypes were possibly confounded.

This CDR3 has 17 amino acids. V gave up 6 bases and J gave up 7 bases; unmatched junction bases: 23. CDR1 DFQATT and CDR2 SNEGSKA come from the germline V gene (reference sequence). What was sequenced was blood. This rearrangement joins TRBV20-1 to TRBJ2-7, with 8 nucleotides matching TRBD2. The receptor's source is a woman aged 18-29 years in good health. The CDR3 sequence: CSAQIAGSGKYYNEQYF. In DNA, the CDR3 is TGCAGTGCCCAGATCGCGGGTAGCGGGAAATATTACAATGAGCAGTACTTC.